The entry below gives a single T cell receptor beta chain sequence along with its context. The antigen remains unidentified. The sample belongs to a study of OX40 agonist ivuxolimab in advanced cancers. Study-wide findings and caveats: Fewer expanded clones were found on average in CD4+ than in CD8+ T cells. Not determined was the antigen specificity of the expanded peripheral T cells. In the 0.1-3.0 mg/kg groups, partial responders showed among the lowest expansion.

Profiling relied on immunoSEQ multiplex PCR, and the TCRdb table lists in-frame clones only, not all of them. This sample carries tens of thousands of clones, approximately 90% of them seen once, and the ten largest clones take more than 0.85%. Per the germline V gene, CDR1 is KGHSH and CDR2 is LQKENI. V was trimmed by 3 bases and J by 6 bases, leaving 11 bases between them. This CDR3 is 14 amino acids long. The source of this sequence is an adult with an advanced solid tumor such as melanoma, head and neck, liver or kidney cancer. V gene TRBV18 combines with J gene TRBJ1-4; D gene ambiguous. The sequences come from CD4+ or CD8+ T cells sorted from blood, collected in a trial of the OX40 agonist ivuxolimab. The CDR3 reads CASSPRERDEKLFF. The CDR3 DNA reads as TGTGCCAGCTCACCGCGGGAAAGAGATGAAAAACTGTTTTTT.